A single sample gave rise to the 29 T cell receptor beta chains below, sequenced in a study of OX40 agonist ivuxolimab in advanced cancers. Sequenced by immunoSEQ multiplex PCR; TCRdb stores in-frame clones only, minus some. The profile shows about 64,000 clones, approximately 79% of them singletons. Sequencing used CD4+ or CD8+ T cells sorted from blood, obtained in a trial of the OX40 agonist ivuxolimab. These receptors were collected from an adult with an advanced solid tumor such as melanoma, head and neck, liver or kidney cancer.

The V call is TRBV11-2, the J call TRBJ1-1; TRBD1 matches 8 bases. V gave up 5 bases and J gave up 0 bases; unmatched junction bases: 8. The CDR3 sequence is 16 residues long. Germline V CDR1 and CDR2: SGHAT, FQNNGV. The CDR3 DNA is TGTGCCAGCAGCACCTACAGGGGGGAAATGAACACTGAAGCTTTCTTT. Amino acids: CASSTYRGEMNTEAFF.

This chain uses TRBV7-2 with TRBJ1-5; D possibly corresponds to TRBD1 (6 bases). Germline-derived CDR1 and CDR2 are SGHTA and FQGNSA. CDR3 length equals 14 residues. V gave up 1 base and J gave up 7 bases, with 11 bases separating them. The CDR3 DNA is TGTGCCAGCAGCTTAGAGGGGGGTGGACAGCCCCAGCATTTT. Translating it yields CASSLEGGGQPQHF.

The rearrangement links TRBV18 to TRBJ1-4; no clear D gene. The germline gives CDR1 KGHSH, CDR2 LQKENI. V was shortened by 3 bases and J by 0 bases, with 11 bases between the two germline ends. This CDR3 is 16 amino acids long. The CDR3 protein is CASSPKSVATNEKLFF. As DNA, the CDR3 is TGTGCCAGCTCACCTAAGTCAGTTGCAACTAATGAAAAACTGTTTTTT.

V and J are TRBV27 and TRBJ2-5; 7 bases line up with TRBD2. In germline, CDR1 is MNHEY, CDR2 SMNVEV (reference sequence). After removal of 8 bases from V and 3 bases from J, the junction contained 9 bases not matched to a gene. The CDR3 length is 14 residues. The CDR3 is CASGSAGREETQYF. The CDR3 bases are TGTGCCAGCGGATCAGCGGGAAGGGAAGAGACCCAGTACTTC.

The chain links TRBV25-1 to TRBJ2-1; tentatively, D is TRBD1 (5 bases). The germline CDR1 and CDR2 sequences are MGHDK and SYGVNS. V was pared by 6 bases and J by 3 bases, with 21 bases between. This CDR3 comprises 17 residues. For the CDR3, the DNA is TGTGCCAGCAGGGCCAGGGTTTTAAAGCCGGGCTACAATGAGCAGTTCTTC. Translation: CASRARVLKPGYNEQFF.

The rearrangement uses TRBV5-6 and TRBJ2-3; tentatively, D is TRBD2 (5 bases). Trimming took off 7 bases at V and 0 bases at J, with 15 bases between the two ends. CDR3 length equals 15 residues. CDR1 is SGHDT and CDR2 is YYEEEE in the germline V gene. The CDR3 loop reads CASSGKALSTDTQYF. CDR3 nucleotide sequence: TGTGCCAGCTCCGGGAAGGCGTTGAGCACAGATACGCAGTATTTT.

The chain recombines TRBV2 with TRBJ1-5; no clear D. CDR1 and CDR2 from the germline V gene are SNHLY and FYNNEI. Trimming took 3 bases from V and 6 from J, leaving 6 bases between them. This CDR3 has 12 amino acids. The chain's CDR3 is CASSDAVQPQHF. The CDR3 coding sequence is TGTGCCAGCAGTGATGCCGTTCAGCCCCAGCATTTT.

CDR3 DNA: TGCAGCGTGCGCCGACAGGGGGAGTTGTACGAGCAGTACTTC. Translating gives CSVRRQGELYEQYF. This rearrangement joins TRBV29-1 to TRBJ2-7, with 9 bases matching TRBD1. The CDR3 runs to 14 residues. J gave up 4 bases and V 6 bases, and 10 bases lay outside the gene matches. Germline V gene data show CDR1 as SQVTM and CDR2 as ANQGSEA.

The rearrangement uses TRBV9 and TRBJ1-3, with D uncertain. The germline V gene encodes CDR1 SGDLS and CDR2 YYNGEE. The length of the CDR3 is 15 residues. V gave up 4 bases and J gave up 0 bases, with 11 bases separating them. The CDR3 region has the DNA TGTGCCAGCAGCCCCCGGGGAATCTCTGGAAACACCATATATTTT. Protein product: CASSPRGISGNTIYF.

In its sample, this clone was seen a few times. The chain carries TRBV5-8 and TRBJ1-3; TRBD1 agrees at 9 bases. With V trimmed by 4 bases and J by 0 bases, 8 bases remained unmatched. CDR3 size: 17 residues. Germline V gene data show CDR1 as SGHTS and CDR2 as YDEGEE. CDR3 coding DNA: TGTGCCAGCAGCCAAAGGACAGGGGCCCACTCTGGAAACACCATATATTTT. The encoded protein is CASSQRTGAHSGNTIYF.

V usage is TRBV15 and J usage is TRBJ2-5; tentatively, D is TRBD1 (5 bases). The V gene's germline CDR1 is LNHNV and CDR2 YYDKDF (reference sequence). V lost 0 bases to trimming and J lost 5 bases, with 13 bases between them. This CDR3 comprises 15 residues. For the CDR3, the DNA is TGTGCCACCAGCAGAGACGGTGTAGGGGTTGAGACCCAGTACTTC. This sequence encodes CATSRDGVGVETQYF. Looking up the rest from reference TRBV15 and TRBJ2-5 gives the full variable domain: DAMVIQNPRYQVTQFGKPVTLSCSQTLNHNVMYWYQQKSSQAPKLLFHYYDKDFNNEADTPDNFQSRRPNTSFCFLDIRSPGLGDTAMYLCATSRDGVGVETQYFGPGTRLLVL.

The gene calls are TRBV9 and TRBJ2-1; D assignment may be TRBD1 or TRBD2 (5 bases each). Trimming shortened V by 4 bases and J by 10 bases, and 24 bases separated the two germline ends. The CDR3 loop spans 16 amino acids. Per germline, CDR1 SGDLS and CDR2 YYNGEE. The CDR3 sequence: CASSPRGATSHSEQFF. In DNA form, the CDR3 reads TGTGCCAGCAGCCCGAGGGGAGCGACCAGCCATTCGGAGCAGTTCTTC. The complete variable domain, with remaining parts taken from reference TRBV9 and TRBJ2-1, reads DSGVTQTPKHLITATGQRVTLRCSPRSGDLSVYWYQQSLDQGLQFLIQYYNGEERAKGNILERFSAQQFPDLHSELNLSSLELGDSALYFCASSPRGATSHSEQFFGPGTRLTVL.

The chain has TRBV11-3 and TRBJ2-2; the D is unclear. Germline assignment: CDR1 SGHNT and CDR2 YENEEA. Trimming left V 5 bases short and J 4 bases short, with 14 bases between. The CDR3 is 15 residues long. The DNA for the CDR3 is TGTGCCAGCAGCCTACGTGCAGATACCACCGGGGAGCTGTTTTTT. Amino acid sequence: CASSLRADTTGELFF.

This chain connects TRBV9 to TRBJ2-7; D assignment may be TRBD1 or TRBD2 (6 bases each). CDR1 SGDLS and CDR2 YYNGEE come from the germline V gene. V gave up 4 bases and J gave up 5 bases, with 19 bases separating them. The CDR3 runs 15 residues. The CDR3 DNA follows: TGTGCCAGCAGCCCTACTACCTCGGGGGCCAACGAGCAGTACTTC. Its translation is CASSPTTSGANEQYF.

This rearrangement joins TRBV28 to TRBJ1-1; 8 bases fit TRBD1. Losses at the gene ends were 2 bases for V and 4 bases for J; bases not matched to a gene: 3. Germline-derived CDR1 and CDR2 are MDHEN and SYDVKM. The CDR3 is made up of 14 amino acids. For the CDR3, the DNA is TGTGCCAGCAGTTTAATGACAGGGGCCACTGAAGCTTTCTTT. Translating gives CASSLMTGATEAFF.

This clone is labeled as medium-sized (0.01 to 0.1%). This chain joins TRBV19 and TRBJ1-1; D gene uncertain. The CDR3 extends over 11 amino acids. The germline V gene encodes CDR1 LNHDA and CDR2 SQIVND (reference sequence). V was shortened by 7 bases and J by 1 base, with 4 bases between the two germline ends. DNA for the CDR3: TGTGCCAGTAACAAGAACACTGAAGCTTTCTTT. Translated, it gives CASNKNTEAFF.

The chain is built from TRBV28 and TRBJ2-7, with no clear D. CDR1 and CDR2 (germline): MDHEN, SYDVKM. The CDR3 runs to 13 residues. V lost 3 bases to trimming and J lost 6 bases, with 12 bases between them. The CDR3 sequence: CASSLMLWVEQYF. DNA of the CDR3: TGTGCCAGCAGTTTGATGCTGTGGGTCGAGCAGTACTTC.

The gene calls are TRBV10-2 and TRBJ2-1, with D perhaps TRBD1 (5 bases). This CDR3 has 13 residues. V was cut by 3 bases and J by 8 bases, with 11 bases left in between. In germline, CDR1 is WSHSY, CDR2 SAAADI. The CDR3: CASSDPEGDEQFF. For the CDR3, the DNA is TGCGCCAGCAGTGACCCGGAAGGGGATGAGCAGTTCTTC.

CDR3 in DNA: TGTGCCAGCAGCTTAGCTGCGTGGCGGGGGCAGGTAACCGGGGAGCTGTTTTTT. Translation: CASSLAAWRGQVTGELFF. The chain employs TRBV11-3 and TRBJ2-2; D possibly corresponds to TRBD2 (7 bases). Germline V gene lookup returns CDR1 SGHNT and CDR2 YENEEA. Trimming took off 1 base at V and 5 bases at J, with 20 bases between the two ends. The CDR3 has 18 residues.

The rearrangement links TRBV5-5 to TRBJ2-3; D uncertain. This CDR3 has 14 residues. V was trimmed by 0 bases and J by 4 bases, leaving 9 bases between them. Germline-derived CDR1 and CDR2 are SGHKS and YYEKEE (reference sequence). The CDR3 region is CASSLEQAADTQYF. For the CDR3, the DNA is TGTGCCAGCAGCTTGGAGCAGGCAGCAGATACGCAGTATTTT.

The chain couples TRBV29-1 to TRBJ2-7, with D unresolved. CDR3 length equals 11 residues. Trimming cost V 3 bases and J 2 bases, with 5 bases left between them. Germline values: CDR1 SQVTM, CDR2 ANQGSEA. As DNA, the CDR3 is TGCAGCGTTGAGGTGACCTACGAGCAGTACTTC. It encodes CSVEVTYEQYF.

The V and J genes are TRBV18 and TRBJ2-1; TRBD2 agrees at 7 bases. Germline lookup yields CDR1 KGHSH and CDR2 LQKENI. V shed 6 bases, J shed 1 base, and the junction held 6 bases outside the gene matches. The CDR3 length is 15 residues. The CDR3 region is CASSPMGGSYNEQFF. The CDR3 DNA is TGTGCCAGCTCCCCCATGGGAGGGTCCTACAATGAGCAGTTCTTC. Full variable domain (remainder filled in from reference TRBV18 and TRBJ2-1): NAGVMQNPRHLVRRRGQEARLRCSPMKGHSHVYWYRQLPEEGLKFMVYLQKENIIDESGMPKERFSAEFPKEGPSILRIQQVVRGDSAAYFCASSPMGGSYNEQFFGPGTRLTVL.

The chain joins TRBV27 to TRBJ2-2; D remains unclear. The CDR3 extends over 11 amino acids. CDR1 is MNHEY, CDR2 SMNVEV, per germline (reference sequence). The ends were cut back, 7 bases at V and 3 bases at J, with 3 bases in the middle. CDR3 amino acids: CASKDTGELFF. CDR3 in DNA: TGTGCCAGCAAGGACACCGGGGAGCTGTTTTTT.

The chain is built from TRBV27 and TRBJ2-7; 10 bases align to TRBD1. V shed 6 bases, J shed 1 base, and the junction held 9 bases outside the gene matches. CDR1 is MNHEY, CDR2 SMNVEV, per germline (reference sequence). The CDR3 covers 16 residues. The CDR3 loop is CASRVTGGAGSYEQYF. In DNA, the CDR3 is TGTGCCAGCAGGGTGACAGGGGGCGCCGGGTCCTACGAGCAGTACTTC.

The gene calls are TRBV6-1 and TRBJ1-5; 7 bases match TRBD1. This CDR3 has 16 residues. Germline lookup yields CDR1 MNHNS and CDR2 SASEGT. V shed 1 base, J shed 8 bases, and the junction held 11 bases outside the gene matches. The CDR3 nucleotides are TGTGCCAGCAGTGAAGAGGGAGGGGACAGAAGGGAGCCCCAGCATTTT. Amino acids: CASSEEGGDRREPQHF.

V usage is TRBV18 and J usage is TRBJ2-7, with D perhaps matching TRBD2 (7 bases). Germline CDR1 reads KGHSH; CDR2 reads LQKENI. The CDR3 sequence is 14 residues long. V gave up 2 bases and J gave up 4 bases, with 12 bases separating them. The CDR3 protein is CASSPGGAAYEQYF. The CDR3 nucleotides are TGTGCCAGCTCACCAGGGGGGGCCGCATACGAGCAGTACTTC.

This chain joins TRBV4-1 and TRBJ2-3; 8 positions match TRBD2. Germline V gene sequence: CDR1 MGHRA, CDR2 YSYEKL. CDR3 length: 17 residues. Trimming removed 3 bases from V and 4 bases from J; junction bases left unmatched: 12. This CDR3 reads CASSHPFGAGVADTQYF. CDR3 nucleotides: TGCGCCAGCAGCCACCCCTTTGGAGCGGGAGTTGCAGATACGCAGTATTTT.

The J gene is TRBJ2-1, the V gene TRBV7-3; D not resolved. The germline CDR1 and CDR2 sequences are SGHTA and FQGTGA. The CDR3 consists of 13 residues. The V end was cut by 1 base, the J end by 5 bases, with 6 bases between. The CDR3 nucleotides are TGTGCCAGCAGCTTAAGTCGCGACAATGAGCAGTTCTTC. Its translation is CASSLSRDNEQFF.

This clone was seen a single time. The chain employs TRBV7-3 and TRBJ2-1, with 9 bases aligning to TRBD1. This CDR3 has 14 amino acids. V lost 5 bases to trimming and J lost 7 bases; unmatched junction nucleotides: 6. Germline V gene data show CDR1 as SGHTA and CDR2 as FQGTGA. CDR3 nucleotide sequence: TGTGCCAGCAGCCCACAGGGGGCTGGGAATGAGCAGTTCTTC. Its protein product is CASSPQGAGNEQFF.